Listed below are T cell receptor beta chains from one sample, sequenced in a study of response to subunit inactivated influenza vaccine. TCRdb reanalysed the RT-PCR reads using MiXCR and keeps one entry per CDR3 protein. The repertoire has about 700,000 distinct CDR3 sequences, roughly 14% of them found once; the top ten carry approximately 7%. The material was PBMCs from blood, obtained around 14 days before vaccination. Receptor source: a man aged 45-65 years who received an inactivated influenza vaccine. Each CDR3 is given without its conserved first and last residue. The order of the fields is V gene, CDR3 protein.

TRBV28 ASSYRQGGGELF
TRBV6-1 ASRGDSSNQPQH
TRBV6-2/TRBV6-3 ASTLGQGGATDTQY
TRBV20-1 SAAADTYEQY
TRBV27 ASSPIAGAGSYEQY
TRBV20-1 SASASGVSYEQY
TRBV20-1 SALPGLATDTQY
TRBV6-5 ASSYGDSGRETQY
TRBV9 ASSVSAGGTYEQY
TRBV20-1 SARDPLASSYNEQF
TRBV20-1 SARTSGAQAYNEQF
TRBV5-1 ASSLTGGNREKLF
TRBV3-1 ASSHTSLSTDTQY
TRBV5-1 ASSSLGLAVGNEQF
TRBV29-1 SVDHGTWQETQY
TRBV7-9 ASSSTPQEHGYT
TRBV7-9 ASSGRTGGNTIY
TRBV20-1 SARPLLTGAYEQY
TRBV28 ASSAGQRGQPQH
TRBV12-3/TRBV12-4 ASSWDRGVEKLF
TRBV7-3 ASSLISDRAYNEQF
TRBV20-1 RASTDTQY
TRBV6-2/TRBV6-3 ASSYLAGDSGELF
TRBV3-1 ASSQWTSGVQTQY
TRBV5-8 ASSLAGGAGNIQY
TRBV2 ASSTLQGETQY
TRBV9 ASSVRLAGYNEQF
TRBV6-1 ASMNRGFTYNEQF
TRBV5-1 ASSLDSGKANVLT
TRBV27 ASSLMGVDSSYNEQF
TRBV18 ASSRGLERSYNEQF
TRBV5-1 ARMATGIHTDTQY
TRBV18 ASSRRSGNTYNEQF
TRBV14 ASSQDEQLYGYT
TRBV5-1 ASSWGGNYEQY
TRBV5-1 ASRFDPNGNQPQH
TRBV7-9 ASSPRVYEAF
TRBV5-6 ASSSLGSGDTQY
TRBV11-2 ASSLVIAGELF
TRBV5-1 ASRMGGNQETQY
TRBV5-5 ASSAGVVTEAF
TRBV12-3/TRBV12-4 ASSWTLRVNQPQH
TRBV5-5 ASSWGTDTYEQY
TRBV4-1 ASSHRGRGTEAF
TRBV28 ASSPVAEYYNEQF
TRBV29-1 SATEGTQY
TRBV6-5 ASSYRGQGTDTQY
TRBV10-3 AISESHAAKNIQY
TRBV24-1 ASRGQGNNSPLH
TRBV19 ASSMSRDQPQH
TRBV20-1 SASLITDTQY
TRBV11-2 ASSSRFRTGVTETQY